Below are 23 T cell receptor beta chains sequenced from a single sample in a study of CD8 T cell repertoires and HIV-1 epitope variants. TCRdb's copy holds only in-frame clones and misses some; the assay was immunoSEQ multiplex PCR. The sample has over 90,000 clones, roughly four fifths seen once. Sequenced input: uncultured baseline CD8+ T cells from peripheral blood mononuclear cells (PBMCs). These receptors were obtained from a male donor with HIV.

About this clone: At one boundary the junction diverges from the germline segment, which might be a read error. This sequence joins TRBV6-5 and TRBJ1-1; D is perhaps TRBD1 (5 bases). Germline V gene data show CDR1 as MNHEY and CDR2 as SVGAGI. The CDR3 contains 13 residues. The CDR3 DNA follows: TGCGCAGCTGGGGCAGGAATGAACACTGAAGCTTTCTTT. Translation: CAAGAGMNTEAFF.

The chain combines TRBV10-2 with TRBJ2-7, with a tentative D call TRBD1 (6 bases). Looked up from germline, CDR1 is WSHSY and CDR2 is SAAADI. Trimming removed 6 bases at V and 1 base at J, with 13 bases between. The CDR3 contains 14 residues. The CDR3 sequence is CASRDRYLSYEQYF. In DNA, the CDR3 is TGCGCCAGCAGAGACAGGTACTTATCCTACGAGCAGTACTTC.

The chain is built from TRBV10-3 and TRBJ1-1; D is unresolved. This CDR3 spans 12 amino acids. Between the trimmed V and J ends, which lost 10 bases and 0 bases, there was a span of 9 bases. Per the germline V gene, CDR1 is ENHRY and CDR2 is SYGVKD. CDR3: CATGRMNTEAFF. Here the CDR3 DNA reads TGTGCCACCGGGCGGATGAACACTGAAGCTTTCTTT.

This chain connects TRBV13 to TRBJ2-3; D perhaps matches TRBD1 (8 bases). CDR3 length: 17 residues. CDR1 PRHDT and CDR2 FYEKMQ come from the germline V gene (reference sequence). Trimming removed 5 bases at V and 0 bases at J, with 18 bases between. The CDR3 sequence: CASSRTRGQGSTDTQYF. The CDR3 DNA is TGTGCCAGCAGCCGGACTAGAGGACAGGGAAGCACAGATACGCAGTATTTT.

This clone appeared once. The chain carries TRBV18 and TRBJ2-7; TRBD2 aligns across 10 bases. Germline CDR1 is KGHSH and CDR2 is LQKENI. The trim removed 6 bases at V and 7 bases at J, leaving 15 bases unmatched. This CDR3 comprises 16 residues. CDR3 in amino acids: CASSTTFSGGAEEQYF. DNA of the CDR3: TGTGCCAGCTCTACCACGTTCAGCGGGGGGGCCGAGGAGCAGTACTTC.

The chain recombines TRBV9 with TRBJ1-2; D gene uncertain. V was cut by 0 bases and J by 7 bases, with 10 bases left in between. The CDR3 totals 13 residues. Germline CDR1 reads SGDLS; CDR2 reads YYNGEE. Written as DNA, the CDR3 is TGTGCCAGCAGCGTAGACGGGAAGGGTGGCTACACCTTC. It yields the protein CASSVDGKGGYTF.

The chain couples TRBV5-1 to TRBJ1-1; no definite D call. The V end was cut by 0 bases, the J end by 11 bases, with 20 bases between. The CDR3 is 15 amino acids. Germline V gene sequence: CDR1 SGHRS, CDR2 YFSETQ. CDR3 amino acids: CASSLESAIPNRAFF. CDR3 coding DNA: TGCGCCAGCAGCTTGGAGTCCGCGATTCCCAACCGGGCTTTCTTT.

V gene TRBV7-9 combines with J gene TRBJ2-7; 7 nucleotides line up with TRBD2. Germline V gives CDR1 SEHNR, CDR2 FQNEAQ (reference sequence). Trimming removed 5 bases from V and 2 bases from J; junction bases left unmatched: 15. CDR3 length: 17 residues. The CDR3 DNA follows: TGTGCCAGCAGCCACCCTCCCGGGACTACAAAGACCTACGAGCAGTACTTC. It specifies CASSHPPGTTKTYEQYF.

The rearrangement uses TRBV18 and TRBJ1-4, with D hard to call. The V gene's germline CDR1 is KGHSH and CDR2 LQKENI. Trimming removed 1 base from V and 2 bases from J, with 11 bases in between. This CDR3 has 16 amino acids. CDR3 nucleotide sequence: TGTGCCAGCTCACCACAGGGCTTGGGCACTAATGAAAAACTGTTTTTT. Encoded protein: CASSPQGLGTNEKLFF.

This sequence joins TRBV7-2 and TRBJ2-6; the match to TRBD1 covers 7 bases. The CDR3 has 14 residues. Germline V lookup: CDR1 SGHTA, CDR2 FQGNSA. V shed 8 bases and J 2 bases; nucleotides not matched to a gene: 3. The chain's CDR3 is CASGTGAGANVLTF. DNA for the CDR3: TGTGCCAGCGGAACAGGGGCTGGGGCCAACGTCCTGACTTTC.

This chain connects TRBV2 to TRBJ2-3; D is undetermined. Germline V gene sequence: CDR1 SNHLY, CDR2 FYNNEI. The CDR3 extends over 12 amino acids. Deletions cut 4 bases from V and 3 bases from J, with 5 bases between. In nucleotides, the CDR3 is TGTGCCAGCAGTGTGCTTACAGATACGCAGTATTTT. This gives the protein CASSVLTDTQYF.

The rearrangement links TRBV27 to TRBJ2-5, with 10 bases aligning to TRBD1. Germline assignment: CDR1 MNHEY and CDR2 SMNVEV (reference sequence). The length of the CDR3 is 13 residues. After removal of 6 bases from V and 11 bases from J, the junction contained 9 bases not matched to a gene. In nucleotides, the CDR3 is TGTGCCAGCAGGGGACAGGGGCGAGGGGAGCAGTACTTC. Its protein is CASRGQGRGEQYF.

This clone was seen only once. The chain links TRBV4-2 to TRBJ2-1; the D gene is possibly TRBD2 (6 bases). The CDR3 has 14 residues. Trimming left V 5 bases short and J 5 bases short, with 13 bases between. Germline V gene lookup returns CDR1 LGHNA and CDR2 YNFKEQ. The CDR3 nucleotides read TGTGCCAGCAGCTTCGGGGGACCTAACAATGAGCAGTTCTTC. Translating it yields CASSFGGPNNEQFF.

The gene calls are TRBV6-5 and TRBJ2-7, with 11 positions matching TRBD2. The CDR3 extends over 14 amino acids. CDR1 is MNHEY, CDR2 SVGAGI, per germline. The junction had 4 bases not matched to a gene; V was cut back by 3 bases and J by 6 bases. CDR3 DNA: TGTGCCAGCAGTTATGCTAGCGGGAGGCGCGAGCAGTACTTC. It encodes CASSYASGRREQYF.

The CDR3 DNA follows: TGTGCCAGTGTCACAGGGGGTTCTGAAGCTTTCTTT. It encodes CASVTGGSEAFF. The genes are TRBV19 and TRBJ1-1; 8 bases map to TRBD1. CDR1 and CDR2 (germline): LNHDA, SQIVND (reference sequence). The CDR3 is 12 residues long. The J segment lost 6 bases and the V segment lost 8 bases, leaving 5 bases of the junction unmatched.

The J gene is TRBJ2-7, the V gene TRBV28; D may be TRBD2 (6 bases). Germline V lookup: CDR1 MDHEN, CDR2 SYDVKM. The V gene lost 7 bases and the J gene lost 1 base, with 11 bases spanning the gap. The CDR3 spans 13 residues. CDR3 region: CASNSGVSYEQYF. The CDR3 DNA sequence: TGTGCCAGCAACTCGGGAGTATCCTACGAGCAGTACTTC.

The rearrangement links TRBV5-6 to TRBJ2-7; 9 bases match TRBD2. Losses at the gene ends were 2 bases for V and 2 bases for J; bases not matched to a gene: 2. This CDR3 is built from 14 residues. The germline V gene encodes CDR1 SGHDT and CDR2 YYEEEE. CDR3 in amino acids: CASSFAGGPYEQYF. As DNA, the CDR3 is TGTGCCAGCAGCTTCGCGGGAGGGCCCTACGAGCAGTACTTC. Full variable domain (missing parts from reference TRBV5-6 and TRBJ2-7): DAGVTQSPTHLIKTRGQQVTLRCSPKSGHDTVSWYQQALGQGPQFIFQYYEEEERQRGNFPDRFSGHQFPNYSSELNVNALLLGDSALYLCASSFAGGPYEQYFGPGTRLTVT.

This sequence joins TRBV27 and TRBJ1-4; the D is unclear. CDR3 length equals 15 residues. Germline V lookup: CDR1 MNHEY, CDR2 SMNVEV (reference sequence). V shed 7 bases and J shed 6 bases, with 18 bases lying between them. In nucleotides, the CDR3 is TGTGCCAGCACTCCCACGGGAGGGCTGGATGAAAAACTGTTTTTT. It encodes CASTPTGGLDEKLFF.

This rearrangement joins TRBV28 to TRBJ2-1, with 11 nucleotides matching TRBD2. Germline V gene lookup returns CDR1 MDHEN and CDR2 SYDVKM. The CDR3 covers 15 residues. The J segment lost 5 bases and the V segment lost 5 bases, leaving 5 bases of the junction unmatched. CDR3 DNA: TGTGCCAGCAGTCCAAGACTAGCGGGGCACAATGAGCAGTTCTTC. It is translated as CASSPRLAGHNEQFF. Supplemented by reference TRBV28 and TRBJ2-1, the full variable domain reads DVKVTQSSRYLVKRTGEKVFLECVQDMDHENMFWYRQDPGLGLRLIYFSYDVKMKEKGDIPEGYSVSREKKERFSLILESASTNQTSMYLCASSPRLAGHNEQFFGPGTRLTVL.

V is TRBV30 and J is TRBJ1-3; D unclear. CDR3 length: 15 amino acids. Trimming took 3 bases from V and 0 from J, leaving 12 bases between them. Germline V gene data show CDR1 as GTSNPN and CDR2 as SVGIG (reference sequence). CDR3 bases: TGTGCCTGGAGCCGGAGGAGGTCCTCTGGAAACACCATATATTTT. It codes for CAWSRRRSSGNTIYF.

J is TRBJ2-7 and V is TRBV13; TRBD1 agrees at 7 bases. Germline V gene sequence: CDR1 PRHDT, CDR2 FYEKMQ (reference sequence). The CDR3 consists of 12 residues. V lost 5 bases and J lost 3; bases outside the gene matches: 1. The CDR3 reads CASSRQGYEQYF. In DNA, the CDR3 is TGTGCCAGCAGCCGACAGGGCTACGAGCAGTACTTC.

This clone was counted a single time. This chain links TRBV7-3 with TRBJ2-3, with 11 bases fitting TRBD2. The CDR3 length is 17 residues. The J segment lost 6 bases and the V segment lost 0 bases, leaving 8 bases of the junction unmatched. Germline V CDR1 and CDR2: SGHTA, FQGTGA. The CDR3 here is CASSLTGLAGGLDTQYF. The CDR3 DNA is TGTGCCAGCAGCTTAACGGGCCTAGCGGGGGGTTTGGATACGCAGTATTTT.

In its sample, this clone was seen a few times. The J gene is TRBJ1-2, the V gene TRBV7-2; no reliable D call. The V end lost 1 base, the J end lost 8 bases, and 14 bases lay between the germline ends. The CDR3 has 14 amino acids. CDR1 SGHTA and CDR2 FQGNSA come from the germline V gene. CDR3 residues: CASSLVRDSYGYTF. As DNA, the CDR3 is TGTGCCAGCAGCTTAGTTAGAGATTCGTACGGCTACACCTTC.